These T cell receptor beta chains were read from a single sample in a study of regulatory T cells in long-lasting Graves disease. One entry per CDR3 protein results from TCRdb running MiXCR on the multiplex PCR reads. This table has 530,000 or so distinct CDR3 sequences, roughly 12% appearing once. This sample also belongs to another study, concerning T cells in Graves' hyperthyroidism and ophthalmopathy.

This specimen consisted of peripheral blood mononuclear cells (PBMCs), obtained at new diagnosis, from a patient treated with antithyroid drugs. Receptors were obtained from a man aged 25-45 years with Graves disease. CDR3s include the opening cysteine and the closing phenylalanine or tryptophan. Fields, in order: D gene, J gene, V gene, clone size, CDR3 DNA, CDR3 protein. D genes are given only for firm matches. Clone sizes are given selectively: once, few, many, or a class where the clone is expanded.

>TRBD1|TRBJ2-7|TRBV14|NA
TGTGCCAGCAGCCTCAACCCCGGGACAGGAGTATACGAGCAGTACTTC
CASSLNPGTGVYEQYF
>NA|TRBJ1-6|TRBV5-6|few
TGTGCCAGCAGCTTGCCGGGAATATATAATTCACCCCTCCACTTT
CASSLPGIYNSPLHF
>TRBD2|TRBJ2-3|TRBV29-1|NA
TGCAGCGTTGACGGGACTAGCGGGAGGGCCCGTCCAGATACGCAGTATTTT
CSVDGTSGRARPDTQYF
>TRBD2|TRBJ2-1|TRBV2|few
TGTGCCAGCATGGGGGGGGGGGGTGAAGAGCAGTTCTTC
CASMGGGGEEQFF
>TRBD2|TRBJ2-3|TRBV19|NA
TGTGCCAGTATTTCGGGACTAGCGGGAGCAAATACGCAGTATTTT
CASISGLAGANTQYF
>NA|TRBJ2-3|TRBV19|NA
TGTGCCAGTATTCTCCCCAGGAGGGGCACAGATACGCAGTATTTT
CASILPRRGTDTQYF
>NA|TRBJ2-1|TRBV5-6|NA
TGTGCCAGCAGCTTTACGACTTCCTACAATGAGCAGTTCTTC
CASSFTTSYNEQFF
>TRBD1|TRBJ1-4|TRBV6-2/TRBV6-3|NA
TGTGCCAGCAGTAGAATGACAGGGCCTACTAATGAAAAACTGTTTTTT
CASSRMTGPTNEKLFF
>NA|TRBJ1-2|TRBV5-1|NA
TGCGCCAGCGGGCTGACTAGTGGCTACACCTTC
CASGLTSGYTF
>TRBD2|TRBJ2-7|TRBV6-5|NA
TGTGCCAGCAGTTACAAGCGCCTAGCGGGGAGGCCGTACGAGCAGTACTTC
CASSYKRLAGRPYEQYF
>TRBD2|TRBJ2-3|TRBV3-1|NA
TGTGCCAGCAGCCAAGACGGGGGTAGCGGGGGAACAGATACGCAGTATTTT
CASSQDGGSGGTDTQYF
>TRBD2|TRBJ2-2|TRBV12-5|NA
TGTGCTAGTGGTTGGACACTAGCGGGAGGGACCACCGGGGAGCTGTTTTTT
CASGWTLAGGTTGELFF
>TRBD1|TRBJ1-2|TRBV19|NA
TGTGCCAGTAGTATGAGGGACAGACAGACTTATGGCTACACCTTC
CASSMRDRQTYGYTF
>NA|TRBJ1-4|TRBV2|many
TGTGCCAGCAGCCCCCAGGGGATCCAAAATGAAAAACTGTTTTTT
CASSPQGIQNEKLFF
>NA|TRBJ1-2|TRBV11-2|many
TGTGCCAGCAGCTTTGGTTATTCCGGAGCAGCTTATGCACAGAGATATGGCTACACCTTC
CASSFGYSGAAYAQRYGYTF
>NA|TRBJ2-7|TRBV7-9|NA
TGTGCCAGCAGCTTAGTTGTATTCGTCCCGAAGCTCCTATTAGTGGGCGAGGGCGAGCAGTACTTC
CASSLVVFVPKLLLVGEGEQYF
>NA|TRBJ2-7|TRBV7-9|many
TGTGCCAGCAGCTTAGGGCGAGGGAGTCGGTACGAGCAGTACTTC
CASSLGRGSRYEQYF
>TRBD2|TRBJ2-1|TRBV19|NA
TGTGCCAGTACGGGACTAGCGGGAGGGAGGGGTGAGCAGTTCTTC
CASTGLAGGRGEQFF
>NA|TRBJ2-2|TRBV7-3|many
TGTGCCAGCAGCTTATCCCTGACAGGCGGCGGGGAGCTGTTTTTT
CASSLSLTGGGELFF
>NA|TRBJ2-7|TRBV15|few
TGTGCCACCAGCAGAGATCTCTCAGGGGGGTACGAGCAGTACTTC
CATSRDLSGGYEQYF
>NA|TRBJ2-7|TRBV18|NA
TGTGCCGGCTCACCACAGTTCACAAACTACGAGCAGTACTTC
CAGSPQFTNYEQYF
>TRBD2|TRBJ2-3|TRBV30|NA
TGTGCCTGGCAGAGACTAGCGGGAAGCACAGATACGCAGTATTTT
CAWQRLAGSTDTQYF
>TRBD2|TRBJ2-7|TRBV12-3/TRBV12-4|NA
TGTGCCAGCAGGGAGACTAGCGGGAATACCTACGAGCAGTACTTC
CASRETSGNTYEQYF
>NA|TRBJ1-2|TRBV12-3/TRBV12-4|many
TGTGCCAGCAAACCGCCCGCAGCTAACTATGGCTACACCTTC
CASKPPAANYGYTF
>TRBD2|TRBJ2-1|TRBV5-6|few
TGTGCCAGCAGCTTGGCCGCGGGAGGGACGAATGAGCAGTTCTTC
CASSLAAGGTNEQFF
>NA|TRBJ2-1|TRBV19|many
TGTGCCAGTAACCCCGACAACCTCTATGGCAATGAGCAGTTCTTC
CASNPDNLYGNEQFF
>NA|TRBJ2-2|TRBV12-3/TRBV12-4|NA
TGTGCCAGCAGTTGGGACGGGTCCCGGCTCTCGAACACCGGGGAGCTGTTTTTT
CASSWDGSRLSNTGELFF
>NA|TRBJ2-7|TRBV28|few
TGTGCCAGCAGTGCAAAATTACGAGAGTACTTC
CASSAKLREYF
>NA|TRBJ1-1|TRBV6-5|many
TGTGCCAGCAGTTACTCTTTTGCCCCGAACACTGAAGCTTTCTTT
CASSYSFAPNTEAFF
>NA|TRBJ2-1|TRBV4-1|NA
TGCGCCAGCAGCCGACGGGGTGATAGCGGAGGTAGGTCCTACAATGAGCAGTTCTTC
CASSRRGDSGGRSYNEQFF
>NA|TRBJ2-3|TRBV5-4|NA
TGTGCCAGCAGCTCTCGCAAGCGGGACAACACAGATACGCAGTATTTT
CASSSRKRDNTDTQYF
>TRBD1|TRBJ1-1|TRBV10-1|few
TGCGCCAGCAGCGACAGGGTCGGCACTGAAGCTTTCTTT
CASSDRVGTEAFF
>NA|TRBJ2-3|TRBV7-9|NA
TGTGCCAGCAGCTTAGGGGCGGTGAGCACAGATACGCAGTATTTT
CASSLGAVSTDTQYF
>NA|TRBJ1-5|TRBV3-1|few
TGTGCCAGCAGCCCCAGGGTGTGGGGCCAGCCCCAGCATTTT
CASSPRVWGQPQHF
>NA|TRBJ1-1|TRBV9|NA
TGTGCCAGCAGCGTAGATTCGGGAATGAACACTGAAGCTTTCTTT
CASSVDSGMNTEAFF
>NA|TRBJ2-5|TRBV25-1|few
TGTGCCAGCAGTGAAGGGATTGGCGGGGAGACCCAGTACTTC
CASSEGIGGETQYF
>TRBD1|TRBJ1-2|TRBV7-9|NA
TGTGCCAGCAGCTTAGCGAAGGGGGCAGTCTATGGCTACACCTTC
CASSLAKGAVYGYTF
>TRBD2|TRBJ2-3|TRBV11-2|many
TGTGCCAGCAGCCCGCGACTAGCGACCACAGATACGCAGTATTTT
CASSPRLATTDTQYF
>TRBD2|TRBJ2-5|TRBV12-5|many
TGTGCTAGTGGTTTGTCCGGGACTAGCGGGAAAGAGACCCAGTACTTC
CASGLSGTSGKETQYF
>NA|TRBJ1-1|TRBV29-1|many
TGCAGCGTTGATGCCGGCCTTACGCGTGAAGCTTTCTTT
CSVDAGLTREAFF
>TRBD1|TRBJ1-6|TRBV5-1|many
TGTGCCAGCAGCCCGGACAGGGCGAGGTCACCCCTCCACTTT
CASSPDRARSPLHF
>TRBD2|TRBJ2-7|TRBV14|few
TGTGCCAGCAGCCAAAGGGGACTAGCGGGACTCGAGCAGTACTTC
CASSQRGLAGLEQYF
>TRBD1|TRBJ1-5|TRBV3-1|many
TGTGCCAGCAGCCATGGGACAGGGTCTCAGCCCCAGCATTTT
CASSHGTGSQPQHF
>TRBD2|TRBJ2-1|TRBV20-1|many
TGCAGTGTAACTAGCGGGAGGAATGAGCAGTTCTTC
CSVTSGRNEQFF
>NA|TRBJ2-7|TRBV7-2|many
TGTGCCAGCAGGACACGAGGCAGCAACGAGCAGTACTTC
CASRTRGSNEQYF
>TRBD1|TRBJ2-7|TRBV5-1|many
TGCGCCAGCAGCTTGGTTCGGGACAGGACCTACGAGCAGTACTTC
CASSLVRDRTYEQYF
>NA|TRBJ1-1|TRBV5-1|NA
TGCGCCAGCAGCTCAAAACCAGGTTACGAGGGGAACACTGAAGCTTTCTTT
CASSSKPGYEGNTEAFF
>TRBD2|TRBJ2-1|TRBV20-1|many
TGCAGTGCTGGAGGGGCGGCTAGCGGGAGTTTCTCCTACAATGAGCAGTTCTTC
CSAGGAASGSFSYNEQFF
>TRBD2|TRBJ2-7|TRBV14|NA
TGTGCCAGCAGCCAACCGGGACTAGCACCCTACGAGCAGTACTTC
CASSQPGLAPYEQYF
>TRBD2|TRBJ2-7|TRBV7-2|once
TGTGCCAGCAGCTTAGCGGCACCCGGGGGCGGGAGGTCCTACGGGCAGTACTTC
CASSLAAPGGGRSYGQYF
>NA|TRBJ2-3|TRBV27|many
TGTGCCAGCAGTTTAGTGCGGTCTGCCTTGGATACGCAGTATTTT
CASSLVRSALDTQYF
>NA|TRBJ2-2|TRBV10-1|many
TGCGCCAGCAGTGAGTGGAGGGGGACGAACACCGGGGAGCTGTTTTTT
CASSEWRGTNTGELFF
>TRBD1|TRBJ2-5|TRBV24-1|many
TGTGCCACCAGTTACCGGGACAGGTACCAAGAGACCCAGTACTTC
CATSYRDRYQETQYF
>TRBD2|TRBJ2-1|TRBV20-1|many
TGCAGTGCTACCCATAGCGGGAGGGCCCTCAATGAGCAGTTCTTC
CSATHSGRALNEQFF
>NA|TRBJ1-4|TRBV25-1|NA
TGTGCCAGCAGCCCTATCTCCGGCAACCGGGAAAAACTGTTTTTT
CASSPISGNREKLFF